The 32 T cell receptor beta chains below were found in one sample sequenced in a study of blood T cells in healthy people across ages. Together with a sample-barcoded 5' primer, a J-beta primer mix was included in a second PCR lasting about 7 to 11 cycles. TCRdb reprocessed the 5' RACE reads with MiXCR, giving one entry per CDR3 protein. The data show more than 700,000 distinct CDR3 sequences, with 35% to 60% seen just once and 15% to 20% held by the top ten. Specimen: blood. Source of these receptors: a man older than 75 in good health.

As to this clonotype: Being one base from a much bigger clone, this may be a read error. Here the CDR3 DNA reads TGCAGCGTTGACAGGGGAAGTTGGGATGGCTACACCTTC. Amino acid sequence: CSVDRGSWDGYTF. The gene calls are TRBV29-1 and TRBJ1-2, with D perhaps TRBD1 (6 bases). V shed 3 bases and J shed 6 bases, with 14 bases lying between them. This CDR3 spans 13 amino acids. Germline V gene data show CDR1 as SQVTM and CDR2 as ANQGSEA.

The genes are TRBV29-1 and TRBJ2-7; 9 bases are a match to TRBD1. There are 15 residues in the CDR3. Germline V gene sequence: CDR1 SQVTM, CDR2 ANQGSEA. The V gene end was trimmed by 4 bases and the J gene end by 0 bases; junction bases not matched to a gene: 7. In DNA form, the CDR3 reads TGCAGCGTTGCTTCCGGGACAGGGCTCTCCTACGAGCAGTACTTC. Translating it yields CSVASGTGLSYEQYF.

This chain uses TRBV24-1 with TRBJ2-5; TRBD2 aligns across 7 bases. From germline, CDR1 is KGHDR and CDR2 SFDVKD. This CDR3 contains 18 residues. J lost 1 base, V lost 4 bases, and 14 bases had no gene match. The CDR3 region is CATSDPTPRAGPQETQYF. CDR3 DNA: TGTGCCACCAGTGACCCCACCCCTCGAGCGGGGCCCCAAGAGACCCAGTACTTC.

The genes are TRBV6-2 or TRBV6-3 and TRBJ1-1; D is unclear. The CDR3 length is 14 residues. Germline V gene sequence: CDR1 MNHEY, CDR2 SVGEGT. The V end lost 5 bases, the J end lost 2 bases, and 12 bases lay between the germline ends. CDR3 sequence reads: CASSPTPLNTEAFF. The CDR3 region has the DNA TGTGCCAGCAGTCCCACTCCTCTCAACACTGAAGCTTTCTTT.

The DNA for the CDR3 is TGTGCCAGCAGCTCAATGACATACACTGAAGCTTTCTTT. This translates into CASSSMTYTEAFF. The genes are TRBV7-3 and TRBJ1-1; no firm D call. Per germline, CDR1 SGHTA and CDR2 FQGTGA. Trimming removed 4 bases at V and 3 bases at J, with 9 bases between. The CDR3 sequence is 13 residues long.

Note on this clonotype: This may be a read error, as it is one base from a much larger clone. CDR3: CSARPPGLAGEIYEQCF. The CDR3 DNA reads TGCAGTGCTAGACCTCCGGGACTAGCGGGAGAAATCTACGAGCAGTGCTTC. J is TRBJ2-7 and V is TRBV20-1; 14 nucleotides agree with TRBD2. The CDR3 consists of 17 residues. Per germline, CDR1 DFQATT and CDR2 SNEGSKA (reference sequence).

The chain links TRBV7-2 to TRBJ2-1, with D tentatively TRBD2 (5 bases). Deletions cut 0 bases from V and 10 bases from J, with 10 bases between. The CDR3 consists of 13 residues. Germline CDR1 and CDR2: SGHTA and FQGNSA. The CDR3 nucleotides are TGTGCCAGCAGCTTAGCCGGACGGGGAGAGCAGTTCTTC. It is translated as CASSLAGRGEQFF.

As for this clonotype: The junction differs from germline at one of its ends, possibly a read error. This chain links TRBV7-2 with TRBJ1-5, with D tentatively TRBD1 (6 bases). The CDR3 is made up of 15 amino acids. Germline V gene sequence: CDR1 SGHTA, CDR2 FQGNSA. CDR3 DNA sequence: TGTGCCAGCAGCTTAGATGGGGGCTACAATCGGCCCCAGCATTTT. Translated, it gives CASSLDGGYNRPQHF.

In regard to this clonotype: It may be a read error: a sequence one base away is much more abundant. The chain links TRBV20-1 to TRBJ2-5; TRBD2 agrees at 8 bases. CDR3 length equals 14 residues. V was clipped by 6 bases and J by 11 bases; unmatched bases: 17. Germline CDR1 is DFQATT and CDR2 is SNEGSKA (reference sequence). The CDR3 reads CSAPSGRDSNEQYF. In DNA, the CDR3 is TGCAGTGCGCCGAGCGGGAGAGATAGCAATGAGCAGTACTTC.

This clonotype was picked up a small number of times. The chain carries TRBV10-1 and TRBJ2-7; tentative D call: TRBD2 (5 bases). Per the germline V gene, CDR1 is WNHNN and CDR2 is SYGVQD (reference sequence). Trimming cost V 3 bases and J 2 bases, with 11 bases left between them. The CDR3 is 14 amino acids. The CDR3 sequence is CASSESGPPYEQYF. CDR3 DNA: TGCGCCAGCAGTGAAAGCGGACCCCCCTACGAGCAGTACTTC.

The chain joins TRBV20-1 to TRBJ2-1, with 8 bases matching TRBD2. In germline, CDR1 is DFQATT, CDR2 SNEGSKA (reference sequence). J gave up 3 bases and V 6 bases, and 10 bases lay outside the gene matches. The CDR3 is made up of 15 amino acids. CDR3 nucleotides: TGCAGTGCAATTGCAGCGGGAGTCAACTACAATGAGCAGTTCTTC. The encoded protein is CSAIAAGVNYNEQFF.

As to this clonotype: Germline and junction disagree at one end, which may indicate a read error. This chain connects TRBV20-1 to TRBJ2-7; tentatively, D is TRBD1 (6 bases). CDR3 length: 14 amino acids. CDR1 is DFQATT, CDR2 SNEGSKA, per germline (reference sequence). For the CDR3, the DNA is TGCAGTGCTAGAGATTCGACAGGTACCTACGGGCAGTACTTC. Translating it yields CSARDSTGTYGQYF.

The chain carries TRBV20-1 and TRBJ1-5, with 8 bases that match TRBD1. Per the germline V gene, CDR1 is DFQATT and CDR2 is SNEGSKA (reference sequence). The junction had 7 bases not matched to a gene; V was cut back by 6 bases and J by 6 bases. This CDR3 has 13 amino acids. In DNA form, the CDR3 reads TGCAGTGCACAGCAGGGGGCAGGTCAGCCCCAGCATTTT. Encoded protein: CSAQQGAGQPQHF.

A word on this clonotype: Likely a read error: the CDR3 ends without its conserved phenylalanine or tryptophan. The DNA is left out, because the CDR3 cannot be placed on it with certainty; the CDR3 is given as TCRdb lists it. The CDR3 here is CSVEVRQGADGELFL. V is TRBV29-1 and J is TRBJ2-2; the table's D call, TRBD1, was not checked against the DNA. Germline CDR1 is SQVTM and CDR2 is ANQGSEA. The CDR3 numbers 15 amino acids, ends counted.

The rearrangement joins TRBV27 to TRBJ2-2; TRBD1 might be the D (5 bases). This CDR3 is built from 14 residues. Looked up from germline, CDR1 is MNHEY and CDR2 is SMNVEV (reference sequence). Trimming left V 3 bases short and J 6 bases short, with 11 bases between. The CDR3 sequence is CASSFQGISGELFF. CDR3 nucleotides: TGTGCCAGCAGTTTCCAGGGAATATCCGGGGAGCTGTTTTTT.

This chain connects TRBV12-3 or TRBV12-4 to TRBJ2-5, with D possibly being TRBD1 or TRBD2 (5 bases each). The CDR3 loop spans 15 amino acids. Trimming removed 6 bases from V and 2 bases from J, with 16 bases in between. The CDR3 loop reads CASRPRGGRQETQYF. The DNA for the CDR3 is TGTGCCAGCAGGCCCCGGGGCGGGCGGCAAGAGACCCAGTACTTC.

A word on this clonotype: Possible read error: a much larger clone is one base away. This chain uses TRBV10-3 with TRBJ2-7; no clear D gene. The CDR3 consists of 12 residues. Per germline, CDR1 ENHRY and CDR2 SYGVKD. CDR3 nucleotides: TGTTCCATCGAAGAGCCAGGCTACGAGCAGTACTTC. Its protein is CSIEEPGYEQYF.

J is TRBJ2-1 and V is TRBV5-1; D might be TRBD1 or TRBD2, each matching 6 bases. V was trimmed by 0 bases and J by 0 bases, leaving 10 bases between them. The CDR3 is 16 amino acids. The V gene's germline CDR1 is SGHRS and CDR2 YFSETQ. Here the CDR3 DNA reads TGCGCCAGCAGCTTGGGGAGGGGGAGCTCCTACAATGAGCAGTTCTTC. It specifies CASSLGRGSSYNEQFF.

This clonotype was seen a few times. The rearrangement uses TRBV5-6 and TRBJ2-7, with unresolved D. The V gene lost 4 bases and the J gene lost 1 base, with 12 bases spanning the gap. The CDR3 has 14 residues. Per the germline V gene, CDR1 is SGHDT and CDR2 is YYEEEE. The DNA of the CDR3 is TGTGCCAGCAGCCTCCGGTACCGATCCTACGAGCAGTACTTC. It is translated as CASSLRYRSYEQYF.

In regard to this clonotype: A much more abundant neighbour one base away suggests this may be a read error. The chain joins TRBV29-1 to TRBJ2-1, with 14 bases that match TRBD2. The J call may be wrong; the DNA end is better matched by TRBJ2-7. The CDR3 has 20 amino acids. Germline lookup yields CDR1 SQVTM and CDR2 ANQGSEA. CDR3: CSVDNPFGTSGRRSYNEQYF. The CDR3 DNA sequence: TGCAGCGTTGATAATCCCTTCGGGACTAGCGGGAGAAGGTCCTACAATGAGCAGTACTTC.

Remarks on this clonotype: This may come from a read error, since a much larger clone is one base off. The chain uses TRBV7-9 and TRBJ2-3, with 9 bases lining up with TRBD2. CDR3 length equals 17 residues. Germline loops: CDR1 SEHNR, CDR2 FQNEAQ (reference sequence). The V and J ends lost 2 bases and 5 bases, in that order; junction bases with no gene match: 11. The DNA for the CDR3 is TGTGCCAGCAGCTTAAAGCGGGAGGTCCTAGCTGTAGATACGCAGTATTTT. This gives the protein CASSLKREVLAVDTQYF.

The rearrangement joins TRBV12-3 or TRBV12-4 to TRBJ2-7, with TRBD1 identical over 10 bases. The CDR3 consists of 17 residues. V lost 6 bases to trimming and J lost 6 bases; unmatched junction nucleotides: 17. This CDR3 reads CASSTTGTGARMPEQYF. CDR3 DNA sequence: TGTGCCAGCAGCACTACCGGGACAGGGGCGCGAATGCCCGAGCAGTACTTC.

This CDR3 is CASRSLGANIQYF. The CDR3, as DNA: TGCGCCAGCAGATCCCTAGGAGCCAACATTCAGTACTTC. The chain links TRBV5-1 to TRBJ2-4; unclear D gene. From germline, CDR1 is SGHRS and CDR2 YFSETQ. V lost 5 bases, J lost 7 bases, and 13 bases lay in between. The CDR3 extends over 13 amino acids.

The V gene is TRBV6-5, the J gene TRBJ2-5; no reliable D call. The germline gives CDR1 MNHEY, CDR2 SVGAGI. This CDR3 is built from 14 residues. The V gene lost 5 bases and the J gene lost 3 bases, with 13 bases spanning the gap. The CDR3 nucleotides are TGTGCCAGCAGTCCCGGCCTCTGGAAAGAGACCCAGTACTTC. It is translated as CASSPGLWKETQYF.

Worth noting for this clonotype: This may come from a read error, since a much larger clone is one base off. This chain uses TRBV25-1 with TRBJ2-5; 13 bases line up with TRBD2. With V trimmed by 3 bases and J by 11 bases, 12 bases remained unmatched. Germline-derived CDR1 and CDR2 are MGHDK and SYGVNS. This CDR3 is built from 16 residues. CDR3 loop: CASSDARLAGGNEQYF. CDR3 coding DNA: TGTGCCAGCAGTGACGCTCGACTAGCGGGAGGTAATGAGCAGTACTTC.

As to this clonotype: A clone one base away is much larger, so this may be a read error. The chain employs TRBV12-3 or TRBV12-4 and TRBJ2-1, with D unclear. The CDR3 has 14 residues. The germline V and J ends were trimmed by 6 bases and 6 bases, with 15 bases remaining between them. CDR3 nucleotides: TGTGCCAGCAGGATCCCCCGCGGAATCAATGAGCAGTTCTTC. Its protein product is CASRIPRGINEQFF.

The CDR3 DNA reads as TGTGCCAGCAGCTTACCCGGCGGGAATACCTACGAGCAGTACTTC. Amino acid sequence: CASSLPGGNTYEQYF. The chain carries TRBV7-8 and TRBJ2-7, with D possibly matching TRBD2 (6 bases). There are 15 residues in the CDR3. The germline V gene has CDR1 SGHVS and CDR2 FQNEAQ. V shed 2 bases and J shed 2 bases, with 13 bases lying between them.

V is TRBV20-1 and J is TRBJ2-2; 7 bases fit TRBD2. The CDR3 sequence is 15 residues long. Trimming at V came to 6 bases and at J to 5 bases, leaving 12 bases not matched to a gene. Germline V gene lookup returns CDR1 DFQATT and CDR2 SNEGSKA (reference sequence). The CDR3 loop reads CSAQSGVERTGELFF. DNA for the CDR3: TGCAGTGCCCAAAGCGGGGTGGAGAGAACCGGGGAGCTGTTTTTT.

The table lists this clonotype with a few counts. V usage is TRBV28 and J usage is TRBJ2-3, with 7 bases aligning to TRBD1. The CDR3 is made up of 15 amino acids. V was pared by 3 bases and J by 2 bases, with 5 bases of the junction left unmatched. CDR1 and CDR2 from the germline V gene are MDHEN and SYDVKM. The CDR3 bases are TGTGCCAGCAGTTTCACAGGGGATAACACAGATACGCAGTATTTT. Amino acid sequence: CASSFTGDNTDTQYF.

This clonotype showed up just a few times. J is TRBJ1-4 and V is TRBV10-3; the match to TRBD1 covers 8 bases. CDR3 length: 13 amino acids. Germline CDR1 reads ENHRY; CDR2 reads SYGVKD. The V gene end was trimmed by 10 bases and the J gene end by 6 bases; junction bases not matched to a gene: 7. CDR3 sequence (DNA): TGTGCCACCGGACAGGGTCTTGATGAAAAACTGTTTTTT. It yields the protein CATGQGLDEKLFF.

A few counts support this clonotype. This sequence joins TRBV20-1 and TRBJ1-6, with 8 bases lining up with TRBD1. Trimming cost V 6 bases and J 3 bases; bases outside gene matches: 4. The CDR3 totals 14 residues. Germline loops: CDR1 DFQATT, CDR2 SNEGSKA (reference sequence). The CDR3 reads CSARTGFYNSPLHF. The CDR3 region has the DNA TGCAGTGCCCGGACAGGGTTCTATAATTCACCCCTCCACTTT.

Turning to this clonotype: The junction departs from germline at one end; a sequencing error may be responsible. The V gene is TRBV5-7, the J gene TRBJ2-3, with 8 positions matching TRBD2. TRBV5-7 is an open reading frame whose function is uncertain. CDR3 length: 16 amino acids. The DNA of the CDR3 is TGTGCCAGCAGCTTGAACGGGAGGGCCTGTACAGGTACGCAGTATTTT. Amino acid sequence: CASSLNGRACTGTQYF.